This T cell receptor beta chain was captured in a study of cytomegalovirus exposure and HLA in healthy donors. The PCR had 60 Vbeta and 13 Jbeta primers. Repertoires were generated with immunoSEQ multiplex PCR, while TCRdb's copy carries only in-frame clones and drops some. Of 160,000 or so clones in the sample, over 65% are singletons; the top ten hold more than 2%. Germline CDR1 reads SGHRS; CDR2 reads YFSETQ. V lost 0 bases, J lost 8 bases, and 15 bases lay in between. The CDR3 spans 15 residues. The sample consisted of PBMCs. This receptor was obtained from a man aged 55 to 70 in good health and CMV-seronegative. The chain joins TRBV5-1 to TRBJ2-1; D is perhaps TRBD2 (5 bases). CDR3 region: CASSLAPSGTDEQFF. The CDR3, as DNA: TGCGCCAGCAGCTTGGCACCCAGCGGAACGGATGAGCAGTTCTTC.